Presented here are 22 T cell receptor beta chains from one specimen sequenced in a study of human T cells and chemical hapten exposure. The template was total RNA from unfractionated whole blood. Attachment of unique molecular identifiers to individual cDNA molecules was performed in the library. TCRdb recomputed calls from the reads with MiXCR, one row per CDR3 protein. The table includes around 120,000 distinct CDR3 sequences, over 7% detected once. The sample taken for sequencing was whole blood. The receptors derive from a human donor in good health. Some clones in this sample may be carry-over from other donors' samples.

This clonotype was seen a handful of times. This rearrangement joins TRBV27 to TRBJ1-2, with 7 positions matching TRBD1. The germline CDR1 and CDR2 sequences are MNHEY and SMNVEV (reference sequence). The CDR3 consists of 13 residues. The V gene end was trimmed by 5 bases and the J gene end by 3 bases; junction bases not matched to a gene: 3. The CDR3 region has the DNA TGTGCCAGCAGTGAGGGGACAGACTATGGCTACACCTTC. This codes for CASSEGTDYGYTF.

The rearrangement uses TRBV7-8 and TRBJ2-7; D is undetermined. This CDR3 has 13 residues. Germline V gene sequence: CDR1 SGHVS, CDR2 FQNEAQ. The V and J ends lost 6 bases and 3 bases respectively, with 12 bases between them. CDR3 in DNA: TGTGCCAGCAGTCCCTTCCCAGTCTACGAGCAGTACTTC. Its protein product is CASSPFPVYEQYF.

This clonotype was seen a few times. The CDR3 reads CASSYSRERAFRKGDAEAFF. CDR3 coding DNA: TGTGCCAGCAGTTACAGCAGGGAACGGGCATTTCGAAAGGGGGACGCTGAAGCTTTCTTT. V gene TRBV6-2 or TRBV6-3 combines with J gene TRBJ1-1, with a possible D match to TRBD1 (6 bases). V was clipped by 2 bases and J by 6 bases, with 31 bases between them. Per the germline V gene, CDR1 is MNHEY and CDR2 is SVGEGT. CDR3 length equals 20 residues.

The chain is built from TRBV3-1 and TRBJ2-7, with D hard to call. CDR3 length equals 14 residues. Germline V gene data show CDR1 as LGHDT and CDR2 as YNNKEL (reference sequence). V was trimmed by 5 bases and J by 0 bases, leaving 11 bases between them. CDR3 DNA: TGTGCCAGCAGCTCGGGCCCTAACTCCTACGAGCAGTACTTC. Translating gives CASSSGPNSYEQYF.

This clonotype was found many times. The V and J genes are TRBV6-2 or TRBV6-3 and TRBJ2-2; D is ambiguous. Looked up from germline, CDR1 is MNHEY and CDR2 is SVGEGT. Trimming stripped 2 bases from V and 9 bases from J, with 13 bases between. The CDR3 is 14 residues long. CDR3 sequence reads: CASSYAHPRRELFF. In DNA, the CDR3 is TGTGCCAGCAGTTACGCTCACCCCAGGAGGGAGCTGTTTTTT.

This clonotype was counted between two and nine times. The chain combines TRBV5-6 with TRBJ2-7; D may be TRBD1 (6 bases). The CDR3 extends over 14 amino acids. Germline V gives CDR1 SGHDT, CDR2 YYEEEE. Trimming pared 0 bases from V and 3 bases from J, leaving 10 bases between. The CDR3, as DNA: TGTGCCAGCAGCTTGGGACAGGCCAACTACGAGCAGTACTTC. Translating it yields CASSLGQANYEQYF.

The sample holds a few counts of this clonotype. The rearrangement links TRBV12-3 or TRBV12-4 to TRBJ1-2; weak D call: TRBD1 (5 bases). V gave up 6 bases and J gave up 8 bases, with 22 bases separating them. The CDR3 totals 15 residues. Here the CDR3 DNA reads TGTGCCAGCAGCCATACAATGGCAGGGACTTCAGGCTACACCTTC. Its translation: CASSHTMAGTSGYTF.

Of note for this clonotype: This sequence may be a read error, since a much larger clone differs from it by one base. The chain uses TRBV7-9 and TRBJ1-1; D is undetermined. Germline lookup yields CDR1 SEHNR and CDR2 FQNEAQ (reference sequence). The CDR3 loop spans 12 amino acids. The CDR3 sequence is CANSSHNTEAFF. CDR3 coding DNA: TGTGCCAACAGCTCGCATAATACTGAAGCTTTCTTT.

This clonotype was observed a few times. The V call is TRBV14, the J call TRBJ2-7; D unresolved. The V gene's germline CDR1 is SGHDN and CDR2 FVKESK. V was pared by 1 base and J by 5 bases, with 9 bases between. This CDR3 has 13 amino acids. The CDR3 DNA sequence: TGTGCCAGCAGCCAAGGGGCCCACAACGAGCAGTACTTC. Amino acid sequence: CASSQGAHNEQYF. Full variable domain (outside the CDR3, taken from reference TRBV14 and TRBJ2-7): EAGVTQFPSHSVIEKGQTVTLRCDPISGHDNLYWYRRVMGKEIKFLLHFVKESKQDESGMPNNRFLAERTGGTYSTLKVQPAELEDSGVYFCASSQGAHNEQYFGPGTRLTVT.

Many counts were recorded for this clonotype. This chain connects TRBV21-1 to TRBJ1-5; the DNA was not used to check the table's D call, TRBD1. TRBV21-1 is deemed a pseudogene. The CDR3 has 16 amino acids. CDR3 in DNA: TGTGCCAGCAGCTCCAGGGACAGGGACTTAAGGCAGCCCCAGCATTTT. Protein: CASSSRDRDLRQPQHF.

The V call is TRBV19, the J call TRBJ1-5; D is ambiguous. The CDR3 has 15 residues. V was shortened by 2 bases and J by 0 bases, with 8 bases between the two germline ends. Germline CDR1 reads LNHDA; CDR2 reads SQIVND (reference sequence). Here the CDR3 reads CASSISVNSNQPQHF. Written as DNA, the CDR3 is TGTGCCAGTAGTATATCTGTCAATAGCAATCAGCCCCAGCATTTT.

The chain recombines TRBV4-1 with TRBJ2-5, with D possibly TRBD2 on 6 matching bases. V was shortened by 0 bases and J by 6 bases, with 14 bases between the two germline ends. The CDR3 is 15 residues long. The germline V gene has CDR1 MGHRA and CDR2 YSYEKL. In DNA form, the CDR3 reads TGCGCCAGCAGCCAAGAGGGGGACGGAGGGAAGACCCAGTACTTC. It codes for CASSQEGDGGKTQYF.

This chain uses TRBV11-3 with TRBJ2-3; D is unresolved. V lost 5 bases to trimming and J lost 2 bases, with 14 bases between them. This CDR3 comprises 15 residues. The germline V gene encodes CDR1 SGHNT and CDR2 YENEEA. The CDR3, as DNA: TGTGCCAGCAGCACCCTGGACGGAAACACAGATACGCAGTATTTT. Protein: CASSTLDGNTDTQYF.

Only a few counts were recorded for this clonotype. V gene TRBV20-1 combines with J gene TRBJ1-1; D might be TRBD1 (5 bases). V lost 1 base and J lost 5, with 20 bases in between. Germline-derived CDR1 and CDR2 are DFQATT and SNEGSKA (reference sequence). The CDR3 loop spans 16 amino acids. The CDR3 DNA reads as TGCAGTGCTAGAGTGGGGGTGGGCGGCAGATGGACTGAAGCTTTCTTT. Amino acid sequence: CSARVGVGGRWTEAFF.

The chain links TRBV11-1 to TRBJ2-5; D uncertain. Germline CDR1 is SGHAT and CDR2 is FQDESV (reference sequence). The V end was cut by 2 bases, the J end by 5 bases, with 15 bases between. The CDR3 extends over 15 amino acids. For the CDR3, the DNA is TGTGCCAGCAGCTTAAAGAGGTTTACGGAGGAGACCCAGTACTTC. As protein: CASSLKRFTEETQYF.

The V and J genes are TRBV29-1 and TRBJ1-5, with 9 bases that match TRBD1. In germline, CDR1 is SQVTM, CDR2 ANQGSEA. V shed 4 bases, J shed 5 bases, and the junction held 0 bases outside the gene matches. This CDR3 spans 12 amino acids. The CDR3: CSVGTGDQPQHF. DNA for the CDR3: TGCAGCGTTGGGACAGGGGATCAGCCCCAGCATTTT.

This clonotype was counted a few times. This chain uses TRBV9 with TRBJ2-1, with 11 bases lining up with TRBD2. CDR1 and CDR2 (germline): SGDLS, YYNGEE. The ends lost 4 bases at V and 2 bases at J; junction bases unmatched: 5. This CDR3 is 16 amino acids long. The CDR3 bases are TGTGCCAGCAGCCGGACTAGCGGGCCCCCCTACAATGAGCAGTTCTTC. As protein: CASSRTSGPPYNEQFF.

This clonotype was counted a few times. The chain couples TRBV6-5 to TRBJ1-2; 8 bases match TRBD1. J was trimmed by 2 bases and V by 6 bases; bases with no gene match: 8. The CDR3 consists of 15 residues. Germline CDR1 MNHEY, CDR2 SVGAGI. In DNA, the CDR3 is TGTGCCAGCAGGGGCCAGGGGGCGCAGAACTATGGCTACACCTTC. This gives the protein CASRGQGAQNYGYTF.

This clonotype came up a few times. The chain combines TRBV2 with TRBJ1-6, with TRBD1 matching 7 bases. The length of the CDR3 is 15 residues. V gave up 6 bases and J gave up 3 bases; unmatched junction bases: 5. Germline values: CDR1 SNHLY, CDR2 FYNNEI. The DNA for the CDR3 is TGTGCCAGCAGGGGGGGACAGAACTATAATTCACCCCTCCACTTT. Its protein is CASRGGQNYNSPLHF.

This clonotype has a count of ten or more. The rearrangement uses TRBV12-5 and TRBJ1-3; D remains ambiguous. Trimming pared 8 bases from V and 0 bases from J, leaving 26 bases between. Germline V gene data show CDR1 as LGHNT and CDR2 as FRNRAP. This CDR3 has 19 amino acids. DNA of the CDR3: TGTGCTAGTCTTTTGGCCGCCCGTGGACTGCAGAGCTCTGGAAACACCATATATTTT. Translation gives CASLLAARGLQSSGNTIYF.

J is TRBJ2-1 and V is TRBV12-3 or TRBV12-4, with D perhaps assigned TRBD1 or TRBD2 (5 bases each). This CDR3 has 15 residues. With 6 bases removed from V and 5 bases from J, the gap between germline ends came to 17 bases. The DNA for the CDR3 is TGTGCCAGCAGCTCCACCGGGACGGAGAACAATGAGCAGTTCTTC. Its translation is CASSSTGTENNEQFF.

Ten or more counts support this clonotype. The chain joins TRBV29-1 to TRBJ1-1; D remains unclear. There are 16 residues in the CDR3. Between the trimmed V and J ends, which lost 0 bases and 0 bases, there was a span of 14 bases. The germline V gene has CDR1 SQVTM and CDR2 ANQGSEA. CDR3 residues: CSVEENTSILNTEAFF. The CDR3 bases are TGCAGCGTTGAAGAGAATACGTCCATCCTGAACACTGAAGCTTTCTTT.